Listed below are T cell receptor beta chains from one sample, sequenced in a study of blood T cell repertoires in COVID-19. Here immunoSEQ multiplex PCR was the method, and the copy in TCRdb shows in-frame clones only, minus some. The sample holds some 320,000 clones, roughly 89% seen once. The specimen was peripheral blood. The source is a woman younger than 45 with COVID-19, enrolled during active disease. Both conserved end residues are part of each CDR3. The D gene is left open where the match is weak. Some rows have no size entry. The others give once, few or many, or a class for an expanded clone.

. | TRBJ1-6 | TRBV28 | . | TGTGCCAGCTCACCACCTTATCTGGAGGGCTCACCCCTCCACTTT | CASSPPYLEGSPLHF
. | TRBJ2-2 | TRBV3-1/TRBV3-2 | . | TGTGCCAGCAGCCAACTCAACACCGGGGAGCTGTTTTTT | CASSQLNTGELFF
. | TRBJ2-7 | TRBV7-9 | . | TGTGCCAGCAGCTCCGCTTCCGGGGATAGGAACTACGAGCAGTACTTC | CASSSASGDRNYEQYF
few | TRBJ2-3 | TRBV5-8 | TRBD2 | TGTGCCAGCCGGACTAGCGGGGGACTGCTGAGCACAGATACGCAGTATTTT | CASRTSGGLLSTDTQYF
. | TRBJ2-7 | TRBV20-1 | . | TGCAGTGCTAGTGCGACACAGGGCACCGGCGAGCAGTACTTC | CSASATQGTGEQYF
. | TRBJ1-4 | TRBV4-1 | . | TGCGCCAGCAGCCTCAGGGCAGGTGGTGAAAAACTGTTTTTT | CASSLRAGGEKLFF
. | TRBJ2-7 | TRBV28 | . | TGTGCCAGCGCACAGGGTGGAAGCTACGAGCAGTACTTC | CASAQGGSYEQYF
. | TRBJ1-5 | TRBV19 | . | TGTGCCAGTCAGGTAGGCGGAGGTGATCAGCCCCAGCATTTT | CASQVGGGDQPQHF
. | TRBJ1-2 | TRBV28 | . | TGTGCCAGCAGTGCTACAGGAAGGCTCGGCTATGGCTACACCTTC | CASSATGRLGYGYTF
. | TRBJ2-1 | TRBV24-1 | . | TGTGCCACCCAACGGTACAATGAGCAGTTCTTC | CATQRYNEQFF
. | TRBJ2-2 | TRBV7-9 | . | TGTGCCAGCAGCTTTCCTAGGGGCGACACCGGGGAGCTGTTTTTT | CASSFPRGDTGELFF
. | TRBJ1-4 | TRBV19 | . | TGTGCCACCCACCCCGGGGGGCATGGAAAACTGTTTTTT | CATHPGGHGKLFF
. | TRBJ1-4 | TRBV4-1 | . | TGCGCCAGCAGCCCTAGATCTAGGGGAACTAATGAAAAACTGTTTTTT | CASSPRSRGTNEKLFF
. | TRBJ2-2 | TRBV27 | . | TGTGCCAGCAGTTTGCGGGTGATCGGGGAGCTGTTTTTT | CASSLRVIGELFF
. | TRBJ2-5 | TRBV6-5 | . | TGTGCCAGCAAGGATGGAGGCGTGGGGACCCAGTACTTC | CASKDGGVGTQYF
. | TRBJ1-2 | TRBV6-5 | . | TGTGCCAGCAGATTAGCCTTGACAGGCCACTATGGCTACACCTTC | CASRLALTGHYGYTF
once | TRBJ1-5 | TRBV5-8 | . | TGTGCCAGCAGCCCCCACGGTCAGCCCCAGCATTTT | CASSPHGQPQHF
. | TRBJ2-3 | TRBV27 | TRBD2 | TGTGCCAGCAGTTTACAGGGACTAGCGGCCAAGCGCACAGATACGCAGTATTTT | CASSLQGLAAKRTDTQYF
once | TRBJ1-1 | TRBV19 | . | TGTGCCAGTAGGGATTTAACAGGGATGAACACTGAAGCTTTCTTT | CASRDLTGMNTEAFF
. | TRBJ1-3 | TRBV7-9 | . | TGTGCCAGCAGCCCGAGAGTTGGAAACACCATATATTTT | CASSPRVGNTIYF
. | TRBJ2-1 | TRBV18 | . | TGTGCCAGCTCACCATTGGGCAGGGCGAATGAGCAGTTCTTC | CASSPLGRANEQFF
. | TRBJ1-1 | TRBV5-1 | . | TGCGCCAGCAGCTTGGACAGGGTCGTCACTGAAGCTTTCTTT | CASSLDRVVTEAFF
. | TRBJ1-3 | TRBV15 | . | TGTGCCACCAGCAGGGCGGCGGGAAACACCATATATTTT | CATSRAAGNTIYF
once | TRBJ2-1 | TRBV30 | . | TGTGCCTGGAGTGTAACGGGGGGCGCCTACAATGAGCAGTTCTTC | CAWSVTGGAYNEQFF
. | TRBJ2-2 | TRBV14 | TRBD1 | TGTGCCAGCAGCCGTCGGACAGGCTGGGGCACCGGGGAGCTGTTTTTT | CASSRRTGWGTGELFF
. | TRBJ1-5 | TRBV11-2 | . | TGTGCCAGCAGCTTAGAGGCAGGGGTTAATCAGCCCCAGCATTTT | CASSLEAGVNQPQHF
. | TRBJ1-2 | TRBV6-5 | . | TGTGCCGCTCAACCCCACTCGAGGAGGAGCGGCTACACCTTC | CAAQPHSRRSGYTF
once | TRBJ2-1 | TRBV11-2 | . | TGTGCCAGCAGCTTAGATATTGTGACTAGGAGTCAGTTCTTC | CASSLDIVTRSQFF
. | TRBJ1-1 | TRBV6-5 | . | TGTGCCAGCAGTTCCACTAGGGAGTTCACTGAAGCTTTCTTT | CASSSTREFTEAFF
. | TRBJ1-6 | TRBV7-9 | . | TGTGCCAGCAGCTTCGGTACCACGCATAATTCACCCCTCCACTTT | CASSFGTTHNSPLHF
. | TRBJ1-2 | TRBV28 | . | TGTGCCAGCAGGGCTGGGGGGGCCGATGGCTACACCTTC | CASRAGGADGYTF
. | TRBJ2-3 | TRBV7-9 | TRBD2 | TGTGCCAGCAGGGACGGACTAGCGGGGGCAGATACGCAGTATTTT | CASRDGLAGADTQYF
. | TRBJ2-7 | TRBV27 | . | TGTGCCAGCAGTTTATCGTGGAGACAGTCGGGCTCCTACGAGCAGTACTTC | CASSLSWRQSGSYEQYF
. | TRBJ2-5 | TRBV6-5 | . | TGTGCCAGCAGCAGGGTCCTTCGGGCGACCCAGTACTTC | CASSRVLRATQYF
. | TRBJ2-5 | TRBV15 | . | TGTGCCACCAGCAAAAGGACTCAAGAGACCCAGTACTTC | CATSKRTQETQYF